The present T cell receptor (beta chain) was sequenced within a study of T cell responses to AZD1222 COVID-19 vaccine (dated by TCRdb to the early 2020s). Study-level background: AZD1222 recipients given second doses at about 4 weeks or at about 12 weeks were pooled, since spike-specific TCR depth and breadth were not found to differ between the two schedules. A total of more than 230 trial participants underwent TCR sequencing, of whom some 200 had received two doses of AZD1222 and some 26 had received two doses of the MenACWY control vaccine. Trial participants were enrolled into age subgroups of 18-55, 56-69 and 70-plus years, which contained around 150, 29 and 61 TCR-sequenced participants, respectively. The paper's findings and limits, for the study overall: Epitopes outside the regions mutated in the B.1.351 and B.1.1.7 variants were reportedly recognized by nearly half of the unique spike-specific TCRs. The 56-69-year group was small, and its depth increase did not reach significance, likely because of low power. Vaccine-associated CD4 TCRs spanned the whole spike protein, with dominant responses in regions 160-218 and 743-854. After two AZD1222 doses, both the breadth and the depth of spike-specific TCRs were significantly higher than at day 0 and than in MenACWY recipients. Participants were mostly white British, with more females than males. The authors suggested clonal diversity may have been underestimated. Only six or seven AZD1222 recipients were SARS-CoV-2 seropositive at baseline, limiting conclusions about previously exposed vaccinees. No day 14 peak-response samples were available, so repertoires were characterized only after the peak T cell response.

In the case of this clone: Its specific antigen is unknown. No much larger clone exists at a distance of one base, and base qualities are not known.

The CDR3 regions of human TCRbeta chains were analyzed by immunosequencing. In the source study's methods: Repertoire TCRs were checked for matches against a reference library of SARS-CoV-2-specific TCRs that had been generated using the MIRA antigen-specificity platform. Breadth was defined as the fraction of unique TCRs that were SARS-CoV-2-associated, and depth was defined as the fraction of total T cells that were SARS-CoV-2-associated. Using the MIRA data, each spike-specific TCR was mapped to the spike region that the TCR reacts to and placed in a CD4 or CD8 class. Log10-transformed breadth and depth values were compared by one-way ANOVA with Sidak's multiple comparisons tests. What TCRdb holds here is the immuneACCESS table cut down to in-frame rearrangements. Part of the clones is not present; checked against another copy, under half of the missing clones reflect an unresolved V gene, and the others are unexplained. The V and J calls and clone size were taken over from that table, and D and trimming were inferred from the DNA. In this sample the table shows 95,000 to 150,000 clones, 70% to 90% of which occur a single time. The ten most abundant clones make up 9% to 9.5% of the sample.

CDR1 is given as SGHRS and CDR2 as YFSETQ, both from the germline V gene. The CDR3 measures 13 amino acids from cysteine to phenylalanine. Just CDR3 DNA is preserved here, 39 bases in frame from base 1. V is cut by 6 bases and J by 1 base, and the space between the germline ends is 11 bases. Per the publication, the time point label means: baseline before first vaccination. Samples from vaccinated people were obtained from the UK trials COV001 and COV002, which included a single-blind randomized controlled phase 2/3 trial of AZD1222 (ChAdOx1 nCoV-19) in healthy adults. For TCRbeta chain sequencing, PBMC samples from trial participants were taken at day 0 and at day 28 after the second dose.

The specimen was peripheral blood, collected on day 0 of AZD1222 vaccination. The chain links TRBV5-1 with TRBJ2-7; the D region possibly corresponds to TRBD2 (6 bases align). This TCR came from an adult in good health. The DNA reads TGCGCCAGCACCCTAGCGCCTTCCTACGAGCAGTACTTC. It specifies CASTLAPSYEQYF.